This T cell receptor (beta chain) was sequenced for a study of identical twins (dated by TCRdb to between 2015 and 2016). Concerning the study at large: To test whether fetal clonotypes persist, the study used deep sequencing on TCR alpha and beta repertoires from monozygotic twins, unrelated adults of various ages, and cord blood. To rule out contamination, replicate twin experiments were performed at different times with different library preparation protocols.

From the cysteine up to the phenylalanine, the CDR3 has a length of 14 residues. Just CDR3 DNA is preserved here, 42 bases in frame from base 1. The germline V gene encodes CDR1 MNHNS and CDR2 SASEGT. V and J are trimmed by 4 bases and 4 bases, and the gene matches miss 6 bases of the junction. Only healthy Caucasian donors were included. The twin cohort comprised three pairs of female monozygotic twins, all aged roughly 18 to 30 years. Peripheral blood mononuclear cells were the source from which RNA for the TCR libraries was isolated. What the study reported, not specific to this receptor: Invariant T cells such as MAIT and iNKT could partly confound zero-insertion analyses, though diverse VJ usage argued against this for most clonotypes. Compared with coincidental sharing between unrelated individuals, out-of-frame TCR alpha sequences shared between twins had an excess of sequences with low generation probability. In monozygotic twins, out-of-frame TCR alpha sharing was systematically underestimated by recombination models, although the models agreed with sharing between unrelated individuals. Abundant cord blood beta clonotypes had fewer insertions, young adult naive repertoires showed a similar but weaker trend, and memory repertoires showed no such trend. Conclusions relied on cross-sectional statistical analysis, since the same donors could not be followed over many years. Excess twin sharing in beta out-of-frame sequences was weaker because fewer shared sequences lowered the signal-to-noise ratio.

The library relied on 5' RACE. The listed sequencing device is Illumina HiSeq 2000. A universal primer binding site was added through template switching, and the final cDNA carried a unique molecular identifier so that TCR cDNA molecules could be counted accurately. First-strand cDNA for TCR alpha and beta chains was synthesized from specific primers in the conserved constant-segment region. Each cDNA library was double barcoded, with a SMART-Mk sample barcode plus Illumina barcodes, to control for contamination. TruSeq adapter sequences and Illumina sample barcodes were added in two successive PCR steps. The Illumina HiSeq platform was used with custom primers to sequence TCR alpha and beta cDNA libraries. The published analysis was carried out like this. Raw reads were processed with MiGEC to extract unique molecular identifiers, and MiXCR was used to determine CDR3 positions. For each individual, recombination models were inferred using an EM algorithm with the repgenHMM and IGoR tools. The analysis of shared clonotypes was done with the tcR package in R, with sharing normalized by the product of cloneset sizes. To study raw recombination without the effects of thymic and clonal selection, out-of-frame nonproductive sequences were analyzed. TCRdb passed the public sequencing reads through fastp at Q25 and MiXCR, retaining productive beta sequences. A single entry per CDR3 protein holds the most common genes and DNA from its merged rows. The V and J calls and clone size come from TCRdb's table, not from the authors' own analysis. This sample has approximately 590,000 distinct CDR3 sequences in its table, and around 9.6% of those were observed once. Clones ranked in the top ten supply roughly 3% of the sample.

This clonotype was observed many times. The antigen it recognizes is unknown. No much larger clone exists at a distance of one base, and base qualities are not known. The same sample was also used in a study of yellow fever vaccine responses in identical twins. The second paper further reports: According to the authors, in identical twins the way T cells responded to vaccination appeared partly convergent and partly personalized. In the study, vaccine-responding T cell clones were precisely tracked in identical twins.

Rearrangement joined TRBV6-1 to TRBJ1-1, with TRBD1 identical over 7 junction bases. The sequence was obtained from a woman aged 18-29 years in good health. The sample comprised PBMCs. The CDR3 region: CASSVFGTATEAFF. The sequenced DNA: TGTGCCAGCAGTGTTTTTGGGACAGCCACTGAAGCTTTCTTT.